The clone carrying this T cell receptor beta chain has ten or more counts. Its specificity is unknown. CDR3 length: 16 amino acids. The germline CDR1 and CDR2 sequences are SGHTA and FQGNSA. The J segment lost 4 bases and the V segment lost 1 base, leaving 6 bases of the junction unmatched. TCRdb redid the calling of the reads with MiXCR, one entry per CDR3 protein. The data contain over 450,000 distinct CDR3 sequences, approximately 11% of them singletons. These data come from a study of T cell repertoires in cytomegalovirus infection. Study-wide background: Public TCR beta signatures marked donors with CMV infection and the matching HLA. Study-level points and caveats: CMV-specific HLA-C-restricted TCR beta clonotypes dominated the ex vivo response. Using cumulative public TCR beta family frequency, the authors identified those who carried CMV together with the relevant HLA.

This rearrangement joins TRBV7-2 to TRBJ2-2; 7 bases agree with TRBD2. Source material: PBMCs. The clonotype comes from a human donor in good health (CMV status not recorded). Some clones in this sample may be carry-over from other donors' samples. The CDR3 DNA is TGTGCCAGCAGCTTAGTGGGAGGGGTCCTCACCGGGGAGCTGTTTTTT. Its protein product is CASSLVGGVLTGELFF. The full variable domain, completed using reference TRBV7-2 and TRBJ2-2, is GAGVSQSPSNKVTEKGKDVELRCDPISGHTALYWYRQSLGQGLEFLIYFQGNSAPDKSGLPSDRFSAERTGGSVSTLTIQRTQQEDSAVYLCASSLVGGVLTGELFFGEGSRLTVL.